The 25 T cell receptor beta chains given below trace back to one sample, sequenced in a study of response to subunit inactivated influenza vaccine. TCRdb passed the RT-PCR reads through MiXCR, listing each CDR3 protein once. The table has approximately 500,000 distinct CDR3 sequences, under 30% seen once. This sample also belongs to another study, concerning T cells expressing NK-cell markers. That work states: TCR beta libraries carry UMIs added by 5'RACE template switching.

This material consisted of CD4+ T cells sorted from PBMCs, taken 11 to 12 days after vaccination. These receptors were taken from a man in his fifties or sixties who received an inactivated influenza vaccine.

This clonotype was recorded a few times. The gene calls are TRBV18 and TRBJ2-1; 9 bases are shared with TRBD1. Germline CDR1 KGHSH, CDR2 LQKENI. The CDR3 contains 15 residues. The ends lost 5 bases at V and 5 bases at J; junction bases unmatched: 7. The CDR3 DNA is TGTGCCAGCTCAATCGGACAGGGGTCCCACAATGAGCAGTTCTTC. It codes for CASSIGQGSHNEQFF.

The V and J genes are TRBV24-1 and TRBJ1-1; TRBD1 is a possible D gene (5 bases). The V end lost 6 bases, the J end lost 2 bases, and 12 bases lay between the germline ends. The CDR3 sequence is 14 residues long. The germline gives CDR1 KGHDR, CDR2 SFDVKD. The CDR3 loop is CATSPGDGNTEAFF. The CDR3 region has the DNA TGTGCCACCAGTCCTGGGGACGGTAACACTGAAGCTTTCTTT.

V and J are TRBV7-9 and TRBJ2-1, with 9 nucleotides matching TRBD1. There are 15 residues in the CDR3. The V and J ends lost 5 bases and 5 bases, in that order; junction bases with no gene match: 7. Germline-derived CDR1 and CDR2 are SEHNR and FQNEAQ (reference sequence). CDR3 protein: CASSAPRTGDNEQFF. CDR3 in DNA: TGTGCCAGCAGCGCCCCCCGGACAGGGGACAATGAGCAGTTCTTC.

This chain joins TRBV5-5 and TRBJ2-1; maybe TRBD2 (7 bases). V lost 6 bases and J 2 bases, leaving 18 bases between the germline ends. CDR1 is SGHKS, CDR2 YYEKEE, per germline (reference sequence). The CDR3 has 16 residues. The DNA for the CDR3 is TGTGCCAGCATCTGGGGGGGGCGCATCGCCTACAATGAGCAGTTCTTC. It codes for CASIWGGRIAYNEQFF.

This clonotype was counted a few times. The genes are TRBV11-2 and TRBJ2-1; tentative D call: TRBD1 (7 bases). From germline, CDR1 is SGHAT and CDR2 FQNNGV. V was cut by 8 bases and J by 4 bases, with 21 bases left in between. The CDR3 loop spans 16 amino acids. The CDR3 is CASSAFGAGGYNEQFF. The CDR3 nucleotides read TGTGCCAGCTCCGCGTTTGGGGCAGGGGGGTACAATGAGCAGTTCTTC.

Here the CDR3 DNA reads TGCGCCAGCAGCTTTCTGCTGGGCCAGAACACTGAAGCTTTCTTT. Protein sequence: CASSFLLGQNTEAFF. V is TRBV5-1 and J is TRBJ1-1; D not certain. The CDR3 length is 15 residues. Per the germline V gene, CDR1 is SGHRS and CDR2 is YFSETQ. V gave up 2 bases and J gave up 1 base, with 12 bases separating them.

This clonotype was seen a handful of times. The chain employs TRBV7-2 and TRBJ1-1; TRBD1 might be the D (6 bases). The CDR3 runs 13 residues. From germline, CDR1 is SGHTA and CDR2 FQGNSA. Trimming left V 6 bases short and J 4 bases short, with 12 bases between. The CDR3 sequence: CASRLIRGTEAFF. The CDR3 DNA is TGTGCCAGCAGGCTAATCAGGGGCACTGAAGCTTTCTTT. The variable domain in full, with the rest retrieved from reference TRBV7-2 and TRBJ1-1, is GAGVSQSPSNKVTEKGKDVELRCDPISGHTALYWYRQSLGQGLEFLIYFQGNSAPDKSGLPSDRFSAERTGGSVSTLTIQRTQQEDSAVYLCASRLIRGTEAFFGQGTRLTVV.

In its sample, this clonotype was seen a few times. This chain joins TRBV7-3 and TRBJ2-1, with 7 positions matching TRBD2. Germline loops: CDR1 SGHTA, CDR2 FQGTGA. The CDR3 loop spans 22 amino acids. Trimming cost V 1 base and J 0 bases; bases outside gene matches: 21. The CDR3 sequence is CASSLNRSPGLRVKSSYNEQFF. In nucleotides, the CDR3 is TGTGCCAGCAGCTTAAACAGGTCCCCGGGACTAAGAGTCAAGAGCTCCTACAATGAGCAGTTCTTC.

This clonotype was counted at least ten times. The CDR3 is CASSRGLAGGSNEQFF. The CDR3 region has the DNA TGTGCCAGCAGCAGGGGACTAGCGGGGGGGTCCAATGAGCAGTTCTTC. The gene calls are TRBV12-3 or TRBV12-4 and TRBJ2-1, with 16 bases that match TRBD2. With 6 bases clipped from V and 6 bases from J, the junction kept 5 bases outside the gene matches. The length of the CDR3 is 16 residues.

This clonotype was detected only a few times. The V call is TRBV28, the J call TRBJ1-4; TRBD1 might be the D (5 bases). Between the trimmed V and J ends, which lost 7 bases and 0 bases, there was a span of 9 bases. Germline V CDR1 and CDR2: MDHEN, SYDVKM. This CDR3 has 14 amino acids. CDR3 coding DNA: TGTGCCAGCAAAACGGGGGCAACTAATGAAAAACTGTTTTTT. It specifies CASKTGATNEKLFF.

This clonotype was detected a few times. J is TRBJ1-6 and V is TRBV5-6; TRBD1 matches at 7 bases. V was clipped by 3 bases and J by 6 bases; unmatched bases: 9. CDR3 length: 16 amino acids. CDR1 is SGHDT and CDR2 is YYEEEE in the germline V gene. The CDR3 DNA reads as TGTGCCAGCAGCTCAACACAGGGGCGAAGTAATTCACCCCTCCACTTT. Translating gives CASSSTQGRSNSPLHF.

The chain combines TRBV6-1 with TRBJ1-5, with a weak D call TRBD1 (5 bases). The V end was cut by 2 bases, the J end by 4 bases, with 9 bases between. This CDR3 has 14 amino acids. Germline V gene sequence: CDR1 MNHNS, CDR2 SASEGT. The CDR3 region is CASSESGGNQPQHF. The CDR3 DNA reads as TGTGCCAGCAGTGAATCCGGGGGGAATCAGCCCCAGCATTTT.

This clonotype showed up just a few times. In nucleotides, the CDR3 is TGTGCCAGCAGTTTATTGATGGGAAACAATGAGCAGTTCTTC. This gives the protein CASSLLMGNNEQFF. The V and J genes are TRBV12-3 or TRBV12-4 and TRBJ2-1; D unresolved. V gave up 2 bases and J gave up 5 bases, with 10 bases separating them. The CDR3 contains 14 residues.

The CDR3 sequence is CASSDRRASGSRPGYEQYF. CDR3 DNA sequence: TGTGCCAGCAGTGATAGAAGGGCTAGCGGAAGCCGGCCGGGTTACGAGCAGTACTTC. The chain uses TRBV11-2 and TRBJ2-7; 7 bases map to TRBD2. The length of the CDR3 is 19 residues. V trimming: 6 bases; J trimming: 4 bases; junction bases outside the gene matches: 24. Germline V lookup: CDR1 SGHAT, CDR2 FQNNGV.

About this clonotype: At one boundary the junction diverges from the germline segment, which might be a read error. The CDR3 protein is CASSLSVGGYEQYF. CDR3 DNA sequence: TGTGCTAGCAGCCTTAGCGTTGGGGGCTACGAGCAGTACTTC. This chain links TRBV7-7 with TRBJ2-7; D possibly matches TRBD1 or TRBD2 (5 bases each). The germline V gene has CDR1 SSHAT and CDR2 FNYEAQ (reference sequence). This CDR3 comprises 14 residues. Variable domain in full (rest from reference TRBV7-7 and TRBJ2-7): GAGVSQSPRYKVTKRGQDVTLRCDPISSHATLYWYQQALGQGPEFLTYFNYEAQPDKSGLPSDRFSAERPEGSISTLTIQRTEQRDSAMYRCASSLSVGGYEQYFGPGTRLTVT.

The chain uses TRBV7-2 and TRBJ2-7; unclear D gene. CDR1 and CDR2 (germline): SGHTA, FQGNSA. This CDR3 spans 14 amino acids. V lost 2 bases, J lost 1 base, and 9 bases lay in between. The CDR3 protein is CASSLLDWSYEQYF. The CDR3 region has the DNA TGTGCCAGCAGCTTACTTGACTGGTCCTACGAGCAGTACTTC.

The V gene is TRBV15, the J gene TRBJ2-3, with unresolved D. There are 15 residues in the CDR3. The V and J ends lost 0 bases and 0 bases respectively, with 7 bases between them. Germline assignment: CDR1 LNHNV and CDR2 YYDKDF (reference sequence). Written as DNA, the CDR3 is TGTGCCACCAGCAGAGAGGCGACTAGCACAGATACGCAGTATTTT. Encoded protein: CATSREATSTDTQYF.

The CDR3 sequence is CASSRGTKETQYF. In DNA form, the CDR3 reads TGTGCCAGCAGCCGCGGGACTAAAGAGACCCAGTACTTC. The V and J genes are TRBV3-1 and TRBJ2-5; 7 nucleotides line up with TRBD2. The CDR3 spans 13 residues. Trimming cost V 4 bases and J 3 bases; bases outside gene matches: 2. In germline, CDR1 is LGHDT, CDR2 YNNKEL (reference sequence).

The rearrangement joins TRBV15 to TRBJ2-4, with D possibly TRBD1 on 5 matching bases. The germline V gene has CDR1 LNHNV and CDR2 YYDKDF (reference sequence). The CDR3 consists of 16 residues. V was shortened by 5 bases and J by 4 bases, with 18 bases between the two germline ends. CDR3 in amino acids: CATSRALMDKKNIQYF. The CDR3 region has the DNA TGTGCCACCAGCCGAGCACTAATGGACAAGAAAAACATTCAGTACTTC.

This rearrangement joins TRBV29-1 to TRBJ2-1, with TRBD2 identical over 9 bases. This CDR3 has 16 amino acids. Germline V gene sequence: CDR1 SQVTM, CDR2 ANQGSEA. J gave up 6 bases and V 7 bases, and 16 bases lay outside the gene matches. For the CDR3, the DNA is TGCAGCGGTGAGAAGGGCGGGAGGGCCCCCCTCAATGAGCAGTTCTTC. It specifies CSGEKGGRAPLNEQFF.

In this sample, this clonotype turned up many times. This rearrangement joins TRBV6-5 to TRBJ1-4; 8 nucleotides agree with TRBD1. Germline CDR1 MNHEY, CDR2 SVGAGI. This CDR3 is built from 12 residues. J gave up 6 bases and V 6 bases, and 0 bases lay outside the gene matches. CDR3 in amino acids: CASRTGDEKLFF. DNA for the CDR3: TGTGCCAGCAGGACAGGGGATGAAAAACTGTTTTTT.

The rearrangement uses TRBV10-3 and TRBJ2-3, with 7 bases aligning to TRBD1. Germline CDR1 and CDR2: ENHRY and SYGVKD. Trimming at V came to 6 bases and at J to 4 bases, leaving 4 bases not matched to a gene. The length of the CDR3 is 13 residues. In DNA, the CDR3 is TGTGCCATCAGGACAGGGCCCCCAGATACGCAGTATTTT. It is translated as CAIRTGPPDTQYF.

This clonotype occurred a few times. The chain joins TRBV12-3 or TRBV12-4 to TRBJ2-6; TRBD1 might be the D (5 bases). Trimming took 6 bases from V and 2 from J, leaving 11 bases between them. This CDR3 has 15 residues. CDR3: CASRFRAAGANVLTF. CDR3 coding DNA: TGTGCCAGCAGGTTCAGGGCAGCTGGGGCCAACGTCCTGACTTTC.

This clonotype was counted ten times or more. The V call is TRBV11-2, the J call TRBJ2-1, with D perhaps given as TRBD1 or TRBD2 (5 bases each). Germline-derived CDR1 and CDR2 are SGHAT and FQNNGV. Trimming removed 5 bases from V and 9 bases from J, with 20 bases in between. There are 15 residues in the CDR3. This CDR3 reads CASSDHLEGLPEQFF. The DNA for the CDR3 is TGTGCCAGCAGCGACCACCTCGAGGGGCTTCCTGAGCAGTTCTTC.

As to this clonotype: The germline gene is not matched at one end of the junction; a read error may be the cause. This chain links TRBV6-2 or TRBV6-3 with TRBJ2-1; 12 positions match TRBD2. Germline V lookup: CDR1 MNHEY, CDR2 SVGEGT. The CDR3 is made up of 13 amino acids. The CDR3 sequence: CASRLTSGGAPIF. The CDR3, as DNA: TGTGCCAGCAGGTTGACTAGCGGGGGTGCTCCGATCTTC.